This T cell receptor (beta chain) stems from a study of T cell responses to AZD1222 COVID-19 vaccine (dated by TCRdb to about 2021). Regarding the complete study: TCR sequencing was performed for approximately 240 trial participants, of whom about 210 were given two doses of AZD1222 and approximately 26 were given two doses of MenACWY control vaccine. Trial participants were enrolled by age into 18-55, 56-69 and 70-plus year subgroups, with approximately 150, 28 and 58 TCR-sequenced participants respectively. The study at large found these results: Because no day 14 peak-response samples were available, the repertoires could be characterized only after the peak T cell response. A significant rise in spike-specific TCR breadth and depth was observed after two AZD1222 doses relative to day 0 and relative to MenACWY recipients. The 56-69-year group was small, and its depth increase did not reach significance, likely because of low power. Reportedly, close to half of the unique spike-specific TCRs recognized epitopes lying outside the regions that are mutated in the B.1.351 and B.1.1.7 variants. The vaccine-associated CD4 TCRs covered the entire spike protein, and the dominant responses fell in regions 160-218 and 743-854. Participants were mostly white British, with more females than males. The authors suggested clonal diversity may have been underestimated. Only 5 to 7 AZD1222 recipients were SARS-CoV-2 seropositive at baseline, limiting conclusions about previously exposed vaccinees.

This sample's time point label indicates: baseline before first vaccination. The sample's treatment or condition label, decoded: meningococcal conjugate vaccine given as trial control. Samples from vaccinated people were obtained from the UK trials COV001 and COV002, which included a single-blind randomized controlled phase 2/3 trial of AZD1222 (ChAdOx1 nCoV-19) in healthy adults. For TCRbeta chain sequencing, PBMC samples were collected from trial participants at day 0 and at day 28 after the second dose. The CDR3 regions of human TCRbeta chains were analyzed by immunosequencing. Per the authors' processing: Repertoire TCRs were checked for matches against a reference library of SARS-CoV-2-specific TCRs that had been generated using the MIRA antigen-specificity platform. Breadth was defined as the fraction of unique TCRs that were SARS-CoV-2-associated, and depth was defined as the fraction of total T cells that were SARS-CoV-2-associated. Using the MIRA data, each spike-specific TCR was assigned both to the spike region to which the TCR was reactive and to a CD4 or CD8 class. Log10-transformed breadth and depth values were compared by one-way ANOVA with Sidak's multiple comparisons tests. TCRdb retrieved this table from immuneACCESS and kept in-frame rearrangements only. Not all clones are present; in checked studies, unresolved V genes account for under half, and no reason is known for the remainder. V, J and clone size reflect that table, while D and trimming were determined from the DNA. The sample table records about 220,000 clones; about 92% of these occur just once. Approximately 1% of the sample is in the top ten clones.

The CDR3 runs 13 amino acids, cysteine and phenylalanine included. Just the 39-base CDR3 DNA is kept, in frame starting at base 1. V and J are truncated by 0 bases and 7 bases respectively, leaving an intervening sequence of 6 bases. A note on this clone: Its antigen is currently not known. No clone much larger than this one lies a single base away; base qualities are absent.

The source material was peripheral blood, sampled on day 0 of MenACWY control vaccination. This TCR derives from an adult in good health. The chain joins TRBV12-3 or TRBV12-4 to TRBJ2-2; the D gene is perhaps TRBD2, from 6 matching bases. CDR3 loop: CASSLAEGGELFF. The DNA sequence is TGTGCCAGCAGTTTAGCGGAGGGCGGGGAGCTGTTTTTT.